This T cell receptor (beta chain) came from a study of blood T cell repertoires in COVID-19. Study at large: The United States, Italy and Spain were the sources of the acute and convalescent COVID-19 samples. Nucleic acid was either cDNA or gDNA, and it came from T cells, B-cell-depleted T cells, or PBMCs.

Trimming cost V 5 bases and J 8 bases, with 15 bases left between them. Germline-derived CDR1 and CDR2 are SGHTA and FQGTGA. CDR3 size: 14 residues. The authors' processing: Reference gene primers were amplified, and this amplification served to estimate nucleated cell counts. Clones were sequenced by immunoSEQ multiplex PCR, and TCRdb holds only the in-frame ones, with some missing. The DNA gave D and trimming, while V, J and clone size come from that table. The table shows about 50,000 clones, with 70% to 90% occurring only once. This rearrangement joins TRBV7-3 to TRBJ2-2, with D possibly TRBD2 on 5 matching bases. The sequence derives from a man aged 50 or older with active COVID-19. Input material: peripheral blood. The chain's CDR3 is CASSTPGIGGELFF. CDR3 bases: TGTGCCAGCAGCACCCCGGGGATCGGTGGGGAGCTGTTTTTT.